The source of this T cell receptor beta chain is a study of human T cells and chemical hapten exposure. Looking at the study overall: Patients were mainly female, each with alopecia areata, totalis or universalis. General study findings and limits: DPC sensitization left the count of TCRs above 1 in 1000 unchanged. Large CDR3 similarity clusters arose significantly more often from expanded TCRs than from controls.

The CDR3 contains 14 residues. Germline lookup yields CDR1 DFQATT and CDR2 SNEGSKA (reference sequence). Between the trimmed V and J ends, which lost 5 bases and 0 bases, there was a span of 13 bases. On this clonotype itself: The antigen remains unidentified.

Sample time point: pre-sensitization, week 0. The treatment here: therapeutic diphenylcyclopropenone sensitization with weekly scalp DPC. TCRdb redid the calling of the RACE reads with MiXCR, one entry per CDR3 protein. The table records some 70,000 distinct CDR3 sequences, approximately 11% of them present only once. The sequence was obtained from a woman in her fifties or sixties with alopecia areata. Some clones in this sample may be carry-over from other donors' samples. The V and J genes are TRBV20-1 and TRBJ1-1, with a weak D call TRBD1 (5 bases). The starting material was whole blood, obtained in connection with sensitization to the hapten diphenylcyclopropenone (DPC). The CDR3 DNA sequence: TGCAGTGCTGGGGAAGTCAGGGTGAACACTGAAGCTTTCTTT. This sequence encodes CSAGEVRVNTEAFF.